The sequence of this T cell receptor (beta chain) was determined in a study of CD8 T cells in ankylosing spondylitis. Study-level findings and limits: It was reported that disease-linked clones were significantly enriched in matched ankylosing spondylitis synovial fluid. Seemingly distinctive of ankylosing spondylitis blood was a TCR beta motif formed by eight highly homologous variants.

As concerns this clonotype: Its cognate antigen is unknown.

V lost 6 bases, J lost 1 base, and 8 bases stayed unmatched. The CDR3 sequence is 16 residues long. The V gene's germline CDR1 is MNHNS and CDR2 SASEGT. TCRdb called the 5' RACE reads again in MiXCR, with one record for every CDR3 protein. The table lists hundreds of thousands of distinct CDR3 sequences, over 30% of them singletons. The sample comprised blood, either unsorted or a sorted T cell fraction (not recorded which). V usage is TRBV6-1 and J usage is TRBJ2-2, with TRBD1 matching over 7 bases. The sequence came from a male donor with ankylosing spondylitis or in good health (not recorded which). The CDR3 reads CASSRPRQGNTGELFF. The CDR3 DNA reads as TGTGCCAGCAGCCGCCCCCGACAGGGGAACACCGGGGAGCTGTTTTTT.